These 32 T cell receptor beta chains share one sample of origin, sequenced in a study of blood T cell repertoires in COVID-19. Sequencing was performed with immunoSEQ multiplex PCR; in TCRdb, only in-frame clones are kept and a portion is missing. The sample records approximately 61,000 clones, approximately 83% being singletons. The specimen sequenced was peripheral blood. These receptors were obtained from a human donor in a cohort sampled during active COVID-19.

V and J are TRBV27 and TRBJ2-7, with D hard to call. The ends were cut back, 3 bases at V and 2 bases at J, with 11 bases in the middle. Germline-derived CDR1 and CDR2 are MNHEY and SMNVEV (reference sequence). The CDR3 runs 14 residues. The CDR3 DNA sequence: TGTGCCAGCAGTTTTGGTAGCAGAACCTACGAGCAGTACTTC. Its translation: CASSFGSRTYEQYF.

The J gene is TRBJ2-1, the V gene TRBV28, with a possible D match to TRBD1 (5 bases). This CDR3 is 15 amino acids long. V lost 2 bases and J lost 4, with 12 bases in between. Germline CDR1 and CDR2: MDHEN and SYDVKM. The CDR3 is CASSLTGHPYNEQFF. The CDR3 DNA is TGTGCCAGCAGTTTAACAGGCCACCCTTACAATGAGCAGTTCTTC.

V usage is TRBV18 and J usage is TRBJ2-1; 9 positions agree with TRBD1. The CDR3 contains 15 residues. The junction had 5 bases not matched to a gene; V was cut back by 2 bases and J by 6 bases. Germline V gene sequence: CDR1 KGHSH, CDR2 LQKENI. CDR3 residues: CASSPRTGAPNEQFF. The CDR3 DNA is TGTGCCAGCTCACCAAGGACAGGGGCCCCCAATGAGCAGTTCTTC. Combining the CDR3 with reference TRBV18 and TRBJ2-1 gives the whole variable domain NAGVMQNPRHLVRRRGQEARLRCSPMKGHSHVYWYRQLPEEGLKFMVYLQKENIIDESGMPKERFSAEFPKEGPSILRIQQVVRGDSAAYFCASSPRTGAPNEQFFGPGTRLTVL.

The gene calls are TRBV29-1 and TRBJ2-5; no reliable D call. From germline, CDR1 is SQVTM and CDR2 ANQGSEA. This CDR3 region has 12 residues. Trimming took 5 bases from V and 1 from J, leaving 8 bases between them. The CDR3 reads CSVNPSQETQYF. CDR3 nucleotides: TGCAGCGTTAACCCTAGCCAAGAGACCCAGTACTTC.

The count of this clone is one. This chain links TRBV29-1 with TRBJ2-7; a possible D gene is TRBD2 (5 bases). CDR1 is SQVTM and CDR2 is ANQGSEA in the germline V gene. The CDR3 covers 14 residues. V lost 0 bases and J lost 4, with 13 bases in between. In nucleotides, the CDR3 is TGCAGCGTTGAAGACAGGAGAGGAGGATACGAGCAGTACTTC. Translating it yields CSVEDRRGGYEQYF.

The chain joins TRBV2 to TRBJ1-1, with no clear D. Germline CDR1 and CDR2: SNHLY and FYNNEI. CDR3 length: 14 residues. Trimming took off 3 bases at V and 5 bases at J, with 13 bases between the two ends. The CDR3 reads CASSDEGGGTEAFF. DNA for the CDR3: TGTGCCAGCAGTGATGAGGGAGGTGGGACTGAAGCTTTCTTT.

This chain joins TRBV5-1 and TRBJ2-2; the D gene is possibly TRBD1 (6 bases). Per the germline V gene, CDR1 is SGHRS and CDR2 is YFSETQ. There are 16 residues in the CDR3. V lost 3 bases to trimming and J lost 3 bases, with 15 bases between them. CDR3 residues: CASSSRQATYTGELFF. CDR3 coding DNA: TGCGCCAGCAGCTCCCGACAGGCCACCTACACCGGGGAGCTGTTTTTT.

The CDR3 nucleotides read TGCGCCAGCAGCTTGGGACAGACTACAGATACGCAGTATTTT. Translating it yields CASSLGQTTDTQYF. The chain employs TRBV5-1 and TRBJ2-3; D is perhaps TRBD1 (5 bases). Germline lookup yields CDR1 SGHRS and CDR2 YFSETQ. The ends were cut back, 0 bases at V and 3 bases at J, with 8 bases in the middle. The CDR3 is made up of 14 amino acids.

The chain employs TRBV4-2 and TRBJ2-1; TRBD2 matches 11 bases. The junction had 2 bases not matched to a gene; V was cut back by 0 bases and J by 7 bases. Germline V CDR1 and CDR2: LGHNA, YNFKEQ. CDR3 length: 15 amino acids. The CDR3 DNA sequence: TGTGCCAGCAGCCAAGAAACTAGCGGGAGAAATGAGCAGTTCTTC. Its translation is CASSQETSGRNEQFF.

This clone came up a few times. The J gene is TRBJ2-7, the V gene TRBV23-1; tentatively, D is TRBD1 (6 bases). TRBV23-1 is reported as an ORF; its role is uncertain. CDR3 size: 17 residues. V lost 4 bases, J lost 7 bases, and 26 bases lay in between. The CDR3 is CASSPRGQIPLTREQYF. Written as DNA, the CDR3 is TGCGCCAGCAGTCCGAGAGGACAGATTCCCCTTACGAGGGAGCAGTACTTC.

This clone has only one observation. The chain carries TRBV7-2 and TRBJ2-1; weak D call: TRBD1 (5 bases). The ends were cut back, 3 bases at V and 0 bases at J, with 12 bases in the middle. The germline gives CDR1 SGHTA, CDR2 FQGNSA. The CDR3 covers 16 residues. In DNA form, the CDR3 reads TGTGCCAGCAGCTTCCAAGGGGCAAGCTCCTACAATGAGCAGTTCTTC. Residues: CASSFQGASSYNEQFF.

The V and J genes are TRBV7-7 and TRBJ2-6, with 7 bases lining up with TRBD2. Germline lookup yields CDR1 SSHAT and CDR2 FNYEAQ (reference sequence). This CDR3 is built from 13 residues. Germline trimming cut 11 bases from V and 1 base from J; bases unmatched to any gene: 2. The CDR3 reads CACGGSGANVLTF. CDR3 coding DNA: TGTGCCTGCGGGGGTTCTGGGGCCAACGTCCTGACTTTC. Based on the CDR3 plus reference TRBV7-7 and TRBJ2-6, the full variable domain is GAGVSQSPRYKVTKRGQDVTLRCDPISSHATLYWYQQALGQGPEFLTYFNYEAQPDKSGLPSDRFSAERPEGSISTLTIQRTEQRDSAMYRCACGGSGANVLTFGAGSRLTVL.

V and J are TRBV27 and TRBJ2-3; D is ambiguous. The germline CDR1 and CDR2 sequences are MNHEY and SMNVEV (reference sequence). Trimming removed 2 bases at V and 0 bases at J, with 6 bases between. This CDR3 is built from 14 residues. The CDR3 DNA reads TGTGCCAGCAGTTTAGCGGAAAGCACAGATACGCAGTATTTT. It encodes CASSLAESTDTQYF.

The chain joins TRBV7-2 to TRBJ2-7; no clear D. The CDR3 is made up of 15 amino acids. In germline, CDR1 is SGHTA, CDR2 FQGNSA. V shed 4 bases and J shed 2 bases, with 15 bases lying between them. The CDR3: CASSSQRSSTYEQYF. The CDR3 DNA reads as TGTGCCAGCAGCTCCCAGAGGAGTTCGACCTACGAGCAGTACTTC.

J is TRBJ2-1 and V is TRBV7-9; 7 bases match TRBD2. V was clipped by 4 bases and J by 6 bases; unmatched bases: 6. The germline V gene has CDR1 SEHNR and CDR2 FQNEAQ (reference sequence). CDR3 length: 14 amino acids. The CDR3 DNA is TGTGCCAGCAGCTGGGGAGGGGCGGGCAATGAGCAGTTCTTC. This codes for CASSWGGAGNEQFF.

V and J are TRBV19 and TRBJ1-6, with 7 positions matching TRBD1. Germline V gene data show CDR1 as LNHDA and CDR2 as SQIVND (reference sequence). The CDR3 is 15 amino acids. Trimming cost V 7 bases and J 13 bases; bases outside gene matches: 16. The CDR3 is CASNLEGAFRGPLHF. The CDR3 DNA follows: TGTGCCAGTAACCTCGAGGGGGCCTTTCGCGGGCCCCTCCACTTT. Variable domain in full (rest from reference TRBV19 and TRBJ1-6): DGGITQSPKYLFRKEGQNVTLSCEQNLNHDAMYWYRQDPGQGLRLIYYSQIVNDFQKGDIAEGYSVSREKKESFPLTVTSAQKNPTAFYLCASNLEGAFRGPLHFGNGTRLTVT.

The chain carries TRBV24-1 and TRBJ2-1; 7 nucleotides agree with TRBD2. The J segment lost 5 bases and the V segment lost 0 bases, leaving 3 bases of the junction unmatched. This CDR3 has 15 residues. CDR1 KGHDR and CDR2 SFDVKD come from the germline V gene. CDR3 in amino acids: CATSDLRLADNEQFF. The CDR3 nucleotides read TGTGCCACCAGTGATTTGCGGCTAGCGGACAATGAGCAGTTCTTC.

This sequence joins TRBV5-6 and TRBJ1-6, with D possibly being TRBD1 (5 bases). V was pared by 4 bases and J by 0 bases, with 17 bases between. Germline values: CDR1 SGHDT, CDR2 YYEEEE. The length of the CDR3 is 18 residues. CDR3 coding DNA: TGTGCCAGCAGCCTAGACCGTGGGGCGAGCTCCTATAATTCACCCCTCCACTTT. Translated: CASSLDRGASSYNSPLHF.

The chain uses TRBV7-9 and TRBJ2-1; 15 nucleotides match TRBD2. CDR3 length: 16 amino acids. V lost 5 bases to trimming and J lost 6 bases; unmatched junction nucleotides: 5. Germline-derived CDR1 and CDR2 are SEHNR and FQNEAQ (reference sequence). The CDR3 DNA sequence: TGTGCCAGCAGCCCCAGGACTAGCGGGAGGGTCAATGAGCAGTTCTTC. Protein: CASSPRTSGRVNEQFF.

The rearrangement joins TRBV18 to TRBJ1-5, with TRBD1 as a possible D gene (6 bases). The CDR3 spans 17 residues. Trimming removed 3 bases at V and 0 bases at J, with 15 bases between. Germline V gives CDR1 KGHSH, CDR2 LQKENI. As DNA, the CDR3 is TGTGCCAGCTCACCTGTGGCAGGGGACCATAGCAATCAGCCCCAGCATTTT. It is translated as CASSPVAGDHSNQPQHF. Full variable domain (missing parts from reference TRBV18 and TRBJ1-5): NAGVMQNPRHLVRRRGQEARLRCSPMKGHSHVYWYRQLPEEGLKFMVYLQKENIIDESGMPKERFSAEFPKEGPSILRIQQVVRGDSAAYFCASSPVAGDHSNQPQHFGDGTRLSIL.

This chain connects TRBV4-1 to TRBJ2-1; D is undetermined. Germline V gene data show CDR1 as MGHRA and CDR2 as YSYEKL. The CDR3 is made up of 11 amino acids. V was shortened by 2 bases and J by 10 bases, with 6 bases between the two germline ends. As DNA, the CDR3 is TGCGCCAGCAGCCAATTCCGGGAGCAGTTCTTC. Encoded protein: CASSQFREQFF.

This clone was observed a handful of times. The chain carries TRBV7-9 and TRBJ2-7; D gene uncertain. Germline V gene data show CDR1 as SEHNR and CDR2 as FQNEAQ (reference sequence). The CDR3 totals 14 residues. Trimming stripped 6 bases from V and 0 bases from J, with 12 bases between. The CDR3 region is CASSYSTSSYEQYF. Here the CDR3 DNA reads TGTGCCAGCAGTTATTCAACGAGCTCCTACGAGCAGTACTTC.

The rearrangement links TRBV6-5 to TRBJ1-2; no clear D gene. CDR1 and CDR2 (germline): MNHEY, SVGAGI. The CDR3 is made up of 13 amino acids. Trimming shortened V by 4 bases and J by 6 bases, and 12 bases separated the two germline ends. CDR3 in amino acids: CASSFGQVNGYTF. The CDR3, as DNA: TGTGCCAGCAGTTTTGGTCAGGTTAATGGCTACACCTTC.

The chain is built from TRBV3-1 (or the pseudogene TRBV3-2) and TRBJ1-6; D is perhaps TRBD1 (5 bases). CDR1 is LGHDT, CDR2 YNNKEL, per germline (reference sequence). V shed 2 bases and J shed 9 bases, with 5 bases lying between them. CDR3 length: 12 residues. In DNA form, the CDR3 reads TGTGCCAGCAGCCAACAGGGTTCACCCCTCCACTTT. Amino acids: CASSQQGSPLHF.

CDR3 in amino acids: CASSFTGVTGANVLTF. Here the CDR3 DNA reads TGTGCCAGCAGTTTCACGGGAGTGACTGGGGCCAACGTCCTGACTTTC. The chain has TRBV27 and TRBJ2-6, with D tentatively TRBD2 (6 bases). The V and J ends lost 3 bases and 2 bases respectively, with 11 bases between them. CDR1 and CDR2 (germline): MNHEY, SMNVEV (reference sequence). The CDR3 is 16 amino acids.

This clone was seen a few times. V and J are TRBV28 and TRBJ1-2; D is possibly TRBD1 (6 bases). This CDR3 comprises 13 residues. V gave up 7 bases and J gave up 5 bases, with 14 bases separating them. Per germline, CDR1 MDHEN and CDR2 SYDVKM. This chain's CDR3 is CASNRAGEYGYTF. The CDR3 DNA follows: TGTGCCAGCAACAGGGCGGGGGAATATGGCTACACCTTC.

J is TRBJ2-7 and V is TRBV28; D unclear. CDR3 length: 10 amino acids. The V gene's germline CDR1 is MDHEN and CDR2 SYDVKM. V dropped 5 bases and J dropped 7 bases, with 6 bases sitting between them. CDR3 bases: TGTGCCAGCAGTACAAAGGAGCAGTACTTC. It is translated as CASSTKEQYF.

This clone was observed a few times. This chain links TRBV4-3 with TRBJ2-4; 9 nucleotides align to TRBD2. The CDR3 is 15 amino acids. V shed 0 bases, J shed 5 bases, and the junction held 2 bases outside the gene matches. In germline, CDR1 is LGHNA, CDR2 YSLEER. In nucleotides, the CDR3 is TGCGCCAGCAGCCAAGAAAGGACTAGCGAAAACATTCAGTACTTC. This gives the protein CASSQERTSENIQYF.

The chain couples TRBV6-2 or TRBV6-3 to TRBJ2-7; 7 bases line up with TRBD2. Germline lookup yields CDR1 MNHEY and CDR2 SVGEGT. V lost 2 bases to trimming and J lost 4 bases; unmatched junction nucleotides: 5. The CDR3 sequence is 14 residues long. CDR3 residues: CASSYPRERYEQYF. The CDR3, as DNA: TGTGCCAGCAGTTACCCGCGGGAGCGGTACGAGCAGTACTTC.

This chain joins TRBV6-5 and TRBJ1-4, with D maybe TRBD1 (6 bases). Germline V gene lookup returns CDR1 MNHEY and CDR2 SVGAGI. V dropped 1 base and J dropped 8 bases, with 14 bases sitting between them. This CDR3 contains 15 residues. The CDR3 here is CASSYLGASGEKLFF. For the CDR3, the DNA is TGTGCCAGCAGTTACTTGGGGGCTTCAGGCGAAAAACTGTTTTTT.

The genes are TRBV7-2 and TRBJ2-1; 7 nucleotides line up with TRBD2. CDR3 length equals 16 residues. In germline, CDR1 is SGHTA, CDR2 FQGNSA. J lost 9 bases, V lost 1 base, and 12 bases had no gene match. The CDR3 here is CASSLGVRRELGEQFF. The CDR3 coding sequence is TGTGCCAGCAGCTTAGGGGTAAGGCGGGAGCTCGGTGAGCAGTTCTTC.

J is TRBJ1-6 and V is TRBV11-1, with D tentatively TRBD1 (6 bases). Trimming shortened V by 5 bases and J by 4 bases, and 12 bases separated the two germline ends. This CDR3 contains 15 residues. Germline lookup yields CDR1 SGHAT and CDR2 FQDESV (reference sequence). CDR3 loop: CASSASGTYNSPLHF. As DNA, the CDR3 is TGTGCCAGCAGCGCCTCCGGGACATATAATTCACCCCTCCACTTT.